Each of the 29 T cell receptor beta chains below was sequenced from the same sample in a study of spatial heterogeneity in lung cancer. Their antigen targets remain unknown. TCRdb re-called the 5' RACE reads with MiXCR, one entry per CDR3 protein. The table has 20,000 to 30,000 distinct CDR3 sequences, 8.8% seen once. Time point here: sample taken at primary tumor resection. Study-wide points: Counts that tracked tumor mutation counts were those of expanded intratumoral alpha and beta TCRs.

Sequenced here: lung tumor tissue, sampled at surgery. Receptors were obtained from a male donor with early-stage non-small cell lung cancer.

This clonotype was recorded at least ten times. The chain joins TRBV2 to TRBJ1-1, with a tentative D call TRBD1 (5 bases). This CDR3 region has 12 residues. Germline CDR1 SNHLY, CDR2 FYNNEI. V was shortened by 6 bases and J by 11 bases, with 16 bases between the two germline ends. The CDR3: CASRIQGGKAFF. The CDR3 DNA follows: TGTGCCAGCAGGATTCAGGGAGGGAAGGCTTTCTTT.

This clonotype was detected ten times or more. This sequence joins TRBV29-1 and TRBJ2-7, with D perhaps TRBD1 (6 bases). V shed 6 bases and J shed 3 bases, with 18 bases lying between them. The CDR3 totals 14 residues. From germline, CDR1 is SQVTM and CDR2 ANQGSEA. The CDR3 loop is CSVGYRDHLYEQYF. The CDR3 coding sequence is TGCAGCGTCGGCTACAGGGACCACCTCTACGAGCAGTACTTC.

The CDR3, as DNA: TGTGCCAGTAGTACTGTCAATGGGGGGCGCGGCTACACCTTC. Translating gives CASSTVNGGRGYTF. This rearrangement joins TRBV19 to TRBJ1-2, with D possibly matching TRBD1 (6 bases). Germline CDR1 reads LNHDA; CDR2 reads SQIVND (reference sequence). Trimming took 4 bases from V and 8 from J, leaving 17 bases between them. The CDR3 length is 14 residues. The full variable domain, in which reference TRBV19 and TRBJ1-2 provide the parts outside the CDR3, is DGGITQSPKYLFRKEGQNVTLSCEQNLNHDAMYWYRQDPGQGLRLIYYSQIVNDFQKGDIAEGYSVSREKKESFPLTVTSAQKNPTAFYLCASSTVNGGRGYTFGSGTRLTVV.

This clonotype was recorded a few times. The rearrangement links TRBV5-6 to TRBJ2-2, with D uncertain. The CDR3 is 15 amino acids. V was trimmed by 4 bases and J by 1 base, leaving 11 bases between them. Germline V gene lookup returns CDR1 SGHDT and CDR2 YYEEEE. CDR3 protein: CASSRGRMNTGELFF. The CDR3 DNA sequence: TGTGCCAGCAGCCGCGGCAGGATGAACACCGGGGAGCTGTTTTTT.

The V gene is TRBV20-1, the J gene TRBJ1-2; D is undetermined. This CDR3 spans 18 amino acids. CDR1 and CDR2 (germline): DFQATT, SNEGSKA (reference sequence). V lost 0 bases to trimming and J lost 1 base, with 21 bases between them. CDR3 bases: TGCAGTGCTAGAGATTCGGGAGTCGGAGGAGCCCGTAACTATGGCTACACCTTC. It specifies CSARDSGVGGARNYGYTF.

This clonotype was picked up a small number of times. The chain links TRBV3-1 to TRBJ2-4; 8 nucleotides agree with TRBD1. This CDR3 has 14 residues. The J segment lost 6 bases and the V segment lost 4 bases, leaving 5 bases of the junction unmatched. CDR1 is LGHDT and CDR2 is YNNKEL in the germline V gene (reference sequence). The CDR3 DNA sequence: TGTGCCAGCAGCCTCCAGGGGGCCGGAAACATTCAGTACTTC. Its translation is CASSLQGAGNIQYF.

In its sample, this clonotype was seen a few times. J is TRBJ2-1 and V is TRBV12-3 or TRBV12-4; D possibly corresponds to TRBD1 (5 bases). Trimming pared 5 bases from V and 7 bases from J, leaving 15 bases between. CDR3 length equals 14 residues. The CDR3 coding sequence is TGTGCCAGCAGTAGCATGGGGAAGGGGAATGAGCAGTTCTTC. Protein sequence: CASSSMGKGNEQFF.

Ten or more counts support this clonotype. The rearrangement links TRBV20-1 to TRBJ2-1; unclear D gene. CDR3 length equals 12 residues. The V end was cut by 6 bases, the J end by 10 bases, with 16 bases between. Germline CDR1 is DFQATT and CDR2 is SNEGSKA (reference sequence). CDR3 in amino acids: CSAVRTVREQFF. CDR3 DNA: TGCAGTGCGGTCAGAACGGTGCGGGAGCAGTTCTTC.

This clonotype has at least ten counts. The chain joins TRBV4-1 to TRBJ2-3; TRBD2 aligns across 11 bases. After removal of 6 bases from V and 0 bases from J, the junction contained 5 bases not matched to a gene. Germline CDR1 and CDR2: MGHRA and YSYEKL. The CDR3 extends over 16 amino acids. In nucleotides, the CDR3 is TGCGCCAGCAGACCCGGACTAGCGGGCAGCACAGATACGCAGTATTTT. Translated: CASRPGLAGSTDTQYF.

This clonotype came up many times. The chain joins TRBV3-1 to TRBJ2-1; tentative D call: TRBD2 (5 bases). This CDR3 has 14 residues. V lost 4 bases to trimming and J lost 5 bases, with 12 bases between them. Germline V gene sequence: CDR1 LGHDT, CDR2 YNNKEL (reference sequence). The chain's CDR3 is CASSPNWENNEQFF. For the CDR3, the DNA is TGTGCCAGCAGCCCCAATTGGGAGAACAATGAGCAGTTCTTC.

The chain is built from TRBV4-2 and TRBJ1-5, with D tentatively TRBD1 (5 bases). From germline, CDR1 is LGHNA and CDR2 YNFKEQ. V was shortened by 8 bases and J by 2 bases, with 16 bases between the two germline ends. The CDR3 sequence is 15 residues long. CDR3 in amino acids: CASSGEGGGNQPQHF. CDR3 coding DNA: TGTGCCAGCTCGGGGGAGGGTGGCGGCAATCAGCCCCAGCATTTT.

With regard to this clonotype: A read error may be the cause here, since a much bigger clone is one base away. The gene calls are TRBV6-5 and TRBJ2-1; perhaps TRBD2 as D (6 bases). The V gene's germline CDR1 is MNHEY and CDR2 SVGAGI. The CDR3 has 14 residues. This CDR3 reads CVSRGRNIYNEQFF. Here the CDR3 DNA reads TGTGTCAGCAGAGGGAGGAACATCTACAATGAGCAGTTCTTC.

This clonotype has more than one count but fewer than ten. The chain uses TRBV7-6 and TRBJ2-2; D is uncertain. The V end lost 3 bases, the J end lost 6 bases, and 5 bases lay between the germline ends. The CDR3 is 12 residues long. Germline V CDR1 and CDR2: SGHVS, FNYEAQ. Here the CDR3 reads CASSLLAGELFF. CDR3 nucleotide sequence: TGTGCCAGCAGCTTGTTAGCCGGGGAGCTGTTTTTT.

There are many counts of this clonotype. The chain employs TRBV7-2 and TRBJ2-5, with TRBD1 matching 7 bases. Germline assignment: CDR1 SGHTA and CDR2 FQGNSA. V gave up 5 bases and J gave up 4 bases; unmatched junction bases: 13. The CDR3 is made up of 16 amino acids. Here the CDR3 DNA reads TGTGCCAGCAGCCCCCGGGGACAGATCGGAGGAGAGACCCAGTACTTC. Encoded protein: CASSPRGQIGGETQYF.

This clonotype has ten or more counts. This rearrangement joins TRBV5-6 to TRBJ1-5, with D perhaps TRBD1 (5 bases). Trimming left V 4 bases short and J 6 bases short, with 11 bases between. Germline CDR1 SGHDT, CDR2 YYEEEE. The CDR3 length is 13 residues. The CDR3 bases are TGTGCCAGCAGCCGGGGGGAAAGTCAGCCCCAGCATTTT. Protein sequence: CASSRGESQPQHF.

There are many counts of this clonotype. The rearrangement uses TRBV10-2 and TRBJ2-7, with 9 bases fitting TRBD1. The CDR3 is made up of 14 amino acids. CDR1 and CDR2 (germline): WSHSY, SAAADI. Losses at the gene ends were 4 bases for V and 5 bases for J; bases not matched to a gene: 6. The CDR3 nucleotides read TGCGCCAGCAGTGGGAGACAGGGGGGAAACGAGCAGTACTTC. Protein product: CASSGRQGGNEQYF.

In this sample, this clonotype turned up many times. CDR3 coding DNA: TGTGCCAGCAGCGCCAGGACAGTTTCCCGGGGCACTGAAGCTTTCTTT. Translated: CASSARTVSRGTEAFF. This chain connects TRBV7-6 to TRBJ1-1, with D possibly matching TRBD1 (6 bases). The V end lost 5 bases, the J end lost 4 bases, and 20 bases lay between the germline ends. Per the germline V gene, CDR1 is SGHVS and CDR2 is FNYEAQ. The CDR3 runs 16 residues.

Many counts were recorded for this clonotype. The chain joins TRBV7-8 to TRBJ2-2; 9 bases are a match to TRBD1. The CDR3 runs 16 residues. Germline V gene data show CDR1 as SGHVS and CDR2 as FQNEAQ. V was clipped by 3 bases and J by 6 bases; unmatched bases: 8. The CDR3 here is CASSFSDRGLAGELFF. In DNA, the CDR3 is TGTGCCAGCAGCTTCTCGGACAGGGGTTTAGCCGGGGAGCTGTTTTTT.

This clonotype has a handful of counts. Compared with germline, one end of the junction differs, possibly owing to a read error. The chain joins TRBV2 to TRBJ2-1; no clear D gene. This CDR3 region has 11 residues. CDR1 is SNHLY and CDR2 is FYNNEI in the germline V gene. The CDR3 sequence is CASCLGQPPDF. As DNA, the CDR3 is TGTGCCAGCTGTTTGGGCCAACCTCCAGACTTC.

Ten or more counts support this clonotype. The CDR3 here is CASSLQETQYF. In DNA form, the CDR3 reads TGTGCCAGCTCATTGCAAGAGACCCAGTACTTC. The chain is built from TRBV18 and TRBJ2-5; D gene unclear. CDR1 is KGHSH, CDR2 LQKENI, per germline. Deletions cut 5 bases from V and 2 bases from J, with 3 bases between. The CDR3 totals 11 residues.

The gene calls are TRBV20-1 and TRBJ1-5, with 11 nucleotides matching TRBD1. There are 13 residues in the CDR3. CDR1 DFQATT and CDR2 SNEGSKA come from the germline V gene (reference sequence). The V and J ends lost 6 bases and 9 bases, in that order; junction bases with no gene match: 7. CDR3 protein: CSARTGGAWPQHF. In DNA, the CDR3 is TGCAGTGCCCGGACAGGGGGCGCTTGGCCCCAGCATTTT.

This clonotype was seen just once. One end of the junction varies from germline; a read error may be responsible. V gene TRBV7-8 combines with J gene TRBJ2-2, with TRBD2 as a possible D gene (5 bases). Germline CDR1 and CDR2: SGHVS and FQNEAQ. The CDR3 loop spans 13 amino acids. CDR3 protein: CASSLTSTGEPFF. In nucleotides, the CDR3 is TGTGCCAGCAGCTTAACCTCTACCGGGGAGCCGTTTTTT.

The V gene is TRBV7-2, the J gene TRBJ2-2; D not certain. The V end lost 5 bases, the J end lost 4 bases, and 8 bases lay between the germline ends. CDR1 and CDR2 from the germline V gene are SGHTA and FQGNSA. There are 13 residues in the CDR3. Here the CDR3 reads CASSPLLTGELFF. CDR3 DNA: TGTGCCAGCAGCCCTTTACTCACCGGGGAGCTGTTTTTT.

This clonotype appeared many times. This chain links TRBV20-1 with TRBJ2-7; D is ambiguous. CDR1 and CDR2 (germline): DFQATT, SNEGSKA (reference sequence). Trimming left V 7 bases short and J 3 bases short, with 16 bases between. The CDR3 totals 13 residues. The CDR3 here is CSVKGIGYYEQYF. CDR3 nucleotide sequence: TGCAGTGTCAAGGGAATCGGGTACTACGAGCAGTACTTC.

In this sample, this clonotype turned up many times. V gene TRBV7-2 combines with J gene TRBJ2-5; D unresolved. In germline, CDR1 is SGHTA, CDR2 FQGNSA. The CDR3 has 14 residues. The V end lost 2 bases, the J end lost 2 bases, and 9 bases lay between the germline ends. The CDR3 DNA is TGTGCCAGCAGCTTAACGAGCATACAAGAGACCCAGTACTTC. As protein: CASSLTSIQETQYF.

V and J are TRBV5-1 and TRBJ2-1; 9 bases line up with TRBD2. The CDR3 is 15 amino acids. CDR1 is SGHRS, CDR2 YFSETQ, per germline. The V segment lost 0 bases and the J segment 6 bases; nucleotides outside the gene matches: 4. CDR3 amino acids: CASSLVLAGSNEQFF. CDR3 nucleotides: TGCGCCAGCAGCTTGGTCCTAGCGGGGAGCAATGAGCAGTTCTTC.

The genes are TRBV7-9 and TRBJ2-5; unclear D gene. CDR1 is SEHNR and CDR2 is FQNEAQ in the germline V gene (reference sequence). This CDR3 spans 15 amino acids. Deletions cut 5 bases from V and 1 base from J, with 14 bases between. The CDR3 DNA reads as TGTGCCAGCAGCAAAGGTCTAACACTCCAAGAGACCCAGTACTTC. The encoded protein is CASSKGLTLQETQYF.

This clonotype was detected ten times or more. The chain's CDR3 is CASSYWAGDSPLHF. CDR3 DNA sequence: TGTGCCAGCAGTTACTGGGCAGGGGATTCACCCCTCCACTTT. This chain joins TRBV6-5 and TRBJ1-6; D perhaps matches TRBD1 (6 bases). Germline lookup yields CDR1 MNHEY and CDR2 SVGAGI. The CDR3 has 14 residues. The V end was cut by 1 base, the J end by 8 bases, with 9 bases between.

Notes on this clonotype: This may stem from a read error, because a much larger clone lies one nucleotide away. V and J are TRBV2 and TRBJ1-1; D call uncertain. Trimming stripped 3 bases from V and 1 base from J, with 9 bases between. The germline gives CDR1 SNHLY, CDR2 FYNNEI. This CDR3 region has 14 residues. This CDR3 is CASSDGSRNTEAFF. The CDR3 nucleotides read TGTGCCAGCAGTGACGGTTCGCGGAACACTGAAGCTTTCTTT.